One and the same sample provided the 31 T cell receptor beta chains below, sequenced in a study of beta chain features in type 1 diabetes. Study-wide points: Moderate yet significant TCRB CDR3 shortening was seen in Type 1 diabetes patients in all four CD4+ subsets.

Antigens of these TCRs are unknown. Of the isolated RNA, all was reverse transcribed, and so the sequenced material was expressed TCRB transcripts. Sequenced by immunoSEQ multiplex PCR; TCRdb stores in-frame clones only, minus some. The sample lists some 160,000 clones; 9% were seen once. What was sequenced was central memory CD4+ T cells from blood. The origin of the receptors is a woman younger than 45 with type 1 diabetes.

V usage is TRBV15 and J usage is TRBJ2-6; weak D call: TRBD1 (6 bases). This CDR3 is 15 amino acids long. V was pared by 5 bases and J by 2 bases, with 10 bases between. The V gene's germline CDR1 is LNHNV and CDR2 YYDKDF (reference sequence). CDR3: CATSGYRAGANVLTF. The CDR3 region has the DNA TGTGCCACCAGCGGGTACAGGGCTGGGGCCAACGTCCTGACTTTC.

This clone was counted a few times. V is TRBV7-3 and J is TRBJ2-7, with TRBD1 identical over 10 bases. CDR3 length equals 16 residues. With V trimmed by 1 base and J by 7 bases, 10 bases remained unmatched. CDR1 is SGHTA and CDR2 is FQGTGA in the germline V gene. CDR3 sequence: CASSLNPPGQGQEQYF. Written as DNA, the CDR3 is TGTGCCAGCAGCTTAAATCCTCCGGGACAGGGGCAAGAGCAGTACTTC.

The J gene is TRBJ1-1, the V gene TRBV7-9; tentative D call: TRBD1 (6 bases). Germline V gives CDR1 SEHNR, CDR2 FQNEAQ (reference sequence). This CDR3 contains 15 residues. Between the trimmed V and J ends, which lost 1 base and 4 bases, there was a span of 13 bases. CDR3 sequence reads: CASSLDRVGGTEAFF. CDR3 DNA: TGTGCCAGCAGCTTAGACAGGGTTGGAGGCACTGAAGCTTTCTTT.

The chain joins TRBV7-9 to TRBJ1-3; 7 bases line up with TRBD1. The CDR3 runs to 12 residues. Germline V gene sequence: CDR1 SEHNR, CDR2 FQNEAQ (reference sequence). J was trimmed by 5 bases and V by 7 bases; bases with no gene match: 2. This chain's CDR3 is CASTGGRNTIYF. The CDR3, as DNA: TGTGCCAGCACAGGGGGAAGAAACACCATATATTTT.

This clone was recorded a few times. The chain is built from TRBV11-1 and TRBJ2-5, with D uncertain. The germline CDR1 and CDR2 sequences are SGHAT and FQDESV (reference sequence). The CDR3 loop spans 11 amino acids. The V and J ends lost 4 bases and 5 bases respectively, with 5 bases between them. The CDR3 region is CASSSPETQYF. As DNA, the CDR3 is TGTGCCAGCAGCTCCCCGGAGACCCAGTACTTC.

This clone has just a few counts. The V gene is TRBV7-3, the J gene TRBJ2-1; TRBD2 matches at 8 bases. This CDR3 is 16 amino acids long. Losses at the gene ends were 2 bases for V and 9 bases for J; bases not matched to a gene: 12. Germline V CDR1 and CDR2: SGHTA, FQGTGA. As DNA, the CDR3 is TGTGCCAGCAGCTTACTCCACTCGGACGCGGGAGGTGAGCAGTTCTTC. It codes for CASSLLHSDAGGEQFF.

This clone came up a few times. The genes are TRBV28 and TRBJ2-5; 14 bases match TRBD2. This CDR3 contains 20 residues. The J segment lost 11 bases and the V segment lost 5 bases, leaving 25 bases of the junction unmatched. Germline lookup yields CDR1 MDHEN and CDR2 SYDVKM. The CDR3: CASSIAGLAGVRDGTGGQYF. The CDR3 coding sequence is TGTGCCAGCAGTATAGCGGGACTAGCGGGAGTACGTGACGGGACGGGAGGACAGTACTTC.

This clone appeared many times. The CDR3 loop is CASSPWAGSTNEKLFF. The DNA of the CDR3 is TGCGCCAGCAGCCCTTGGGCAGGGTCAACTAATGAAAAACTGTTTTTT. The chain combines TRBV4-1 with TRBJ1-4; TRBD1 is a possible D gene (5 bases). This CDR3 contains 16 residues. In germline, CDR1 is MGHRA, CDR2 YSYEKL. Trimming left V 4 bases short and J 0 bases short, with 12 bases between.

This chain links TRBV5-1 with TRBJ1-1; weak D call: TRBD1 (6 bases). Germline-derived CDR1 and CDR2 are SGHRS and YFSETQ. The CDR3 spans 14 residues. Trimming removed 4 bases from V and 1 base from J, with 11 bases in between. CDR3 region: CASSPGTTNTEAFF. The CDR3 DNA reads TGCGCCAGCAGCCCAGGGACAACGAACACTGAAGCTTTCTTT.

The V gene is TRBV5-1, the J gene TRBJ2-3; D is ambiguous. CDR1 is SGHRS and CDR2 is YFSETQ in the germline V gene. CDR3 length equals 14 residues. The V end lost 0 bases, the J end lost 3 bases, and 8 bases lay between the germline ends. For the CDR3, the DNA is TGCGCCAGCAGCTTGGGATCGGAGACAGATACGCAGTATTTT. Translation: CASSLGSETDTQYF. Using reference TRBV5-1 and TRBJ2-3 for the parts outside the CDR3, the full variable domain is KAGVTQTPRYLIKTRGQQVTLSCSPISGHRSVSWYQQTPGQGLQFLFEYFSETQRNKGNFPGRFSGRQFSNSRSEMNVSTLELGDSALYLCASSLGSETDTQYFGPGTRLTVL.

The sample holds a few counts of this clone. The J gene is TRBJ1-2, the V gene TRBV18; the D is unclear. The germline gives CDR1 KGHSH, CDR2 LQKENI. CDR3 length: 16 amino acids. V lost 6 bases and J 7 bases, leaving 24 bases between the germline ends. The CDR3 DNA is TGTGCCAGCTCCGCCGGTGACGAGGTTTCGATAAGTGGCTACACCTTC. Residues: CASSAGDEVSISGYTF.

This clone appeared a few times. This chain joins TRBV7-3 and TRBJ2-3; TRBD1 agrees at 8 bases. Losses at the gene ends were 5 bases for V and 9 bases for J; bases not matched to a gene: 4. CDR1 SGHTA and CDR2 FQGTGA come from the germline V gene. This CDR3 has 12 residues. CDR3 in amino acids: CASSDRGGTQYF. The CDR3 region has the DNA TGTGCCAGCAGCGACAGGGGTGGCACGCAGTATTTT.

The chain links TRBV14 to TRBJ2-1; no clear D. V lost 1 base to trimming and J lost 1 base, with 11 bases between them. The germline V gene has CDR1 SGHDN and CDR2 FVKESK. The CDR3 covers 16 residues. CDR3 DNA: TGTGCCAGCAGCCAAGTACCCGGGTTTTCCTACAATGAGCAGTTCTTC. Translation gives CASSQVPGFSYNEQFF.

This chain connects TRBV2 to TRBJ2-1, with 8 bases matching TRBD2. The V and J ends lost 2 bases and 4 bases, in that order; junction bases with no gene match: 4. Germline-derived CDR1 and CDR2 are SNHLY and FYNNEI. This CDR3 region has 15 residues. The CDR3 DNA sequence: TGTGCCAGCAGTGAATTGTCGGGAGGGTACAATGAGCAGTTCTTC. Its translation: CASSELSGGYNEQFF.

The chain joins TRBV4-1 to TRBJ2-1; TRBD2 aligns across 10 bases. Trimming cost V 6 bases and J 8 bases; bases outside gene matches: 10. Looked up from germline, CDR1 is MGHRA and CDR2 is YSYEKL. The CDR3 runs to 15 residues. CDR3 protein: CASRPDQAGGYEQFF. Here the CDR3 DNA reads TGCGCCAGCAGACCAGACCAAGCGGGAGGGTATGAGCAGTTCTTC.

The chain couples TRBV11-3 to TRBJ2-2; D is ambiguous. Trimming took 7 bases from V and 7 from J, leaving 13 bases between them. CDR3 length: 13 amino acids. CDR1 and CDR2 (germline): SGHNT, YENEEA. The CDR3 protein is CASTMNPGGELFF. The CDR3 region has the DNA TGTGCCAGCACGATGAACCCGGGCGGGGAGCTGTTTTTT. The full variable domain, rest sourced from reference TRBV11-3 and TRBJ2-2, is EAGVVQSPRYKIIEKKQPVAFWCNPISGHNTLYWYLQNLGQGPELLIRYENEEAVDDSQLPKDRFSAERLKGVDSTLKIQPAELGDSAVYLCASTMNPGGELFFGEGSRLTVL.

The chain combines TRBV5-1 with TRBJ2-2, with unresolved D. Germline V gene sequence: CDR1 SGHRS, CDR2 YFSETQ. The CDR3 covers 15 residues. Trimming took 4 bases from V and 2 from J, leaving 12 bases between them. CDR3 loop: CASSMNGGNTGELFF. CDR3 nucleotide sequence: TGCGCCAGCAGCATGAACGGTGGTAACACCGGGGAGCTGTTTTTT.

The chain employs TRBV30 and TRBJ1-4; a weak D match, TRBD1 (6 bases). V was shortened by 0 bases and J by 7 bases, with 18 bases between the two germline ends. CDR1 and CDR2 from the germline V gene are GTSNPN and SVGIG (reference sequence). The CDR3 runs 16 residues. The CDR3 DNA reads TGTGCCTGGAGTGTAGGGGCCGGGGGGCTCGGTGAAAAACTGTTTTTT. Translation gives CAWSVGAGGLGEKLFF.

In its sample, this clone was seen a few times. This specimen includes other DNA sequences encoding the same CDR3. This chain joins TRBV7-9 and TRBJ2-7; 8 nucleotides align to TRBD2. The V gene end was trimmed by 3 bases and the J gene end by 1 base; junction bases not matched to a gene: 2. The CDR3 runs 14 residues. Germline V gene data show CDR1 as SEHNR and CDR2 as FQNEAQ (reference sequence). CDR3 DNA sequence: TGTGCCAGCAGCTTCACTAGCGGTTCCTACGAGCAGTACTTC. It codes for CASSFTSGSYEQYF.

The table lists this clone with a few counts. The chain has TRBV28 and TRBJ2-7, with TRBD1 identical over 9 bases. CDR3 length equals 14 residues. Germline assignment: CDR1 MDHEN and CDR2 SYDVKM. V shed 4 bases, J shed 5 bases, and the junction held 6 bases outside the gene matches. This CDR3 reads CASSWGQGKDEQYF. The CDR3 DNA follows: TGTGCCAGCAGTTGGGGACAGGGAAAGGACGAGCAGTACTTC.

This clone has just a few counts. CDR3 residues: CASAKSRDRGSEPQHF. CDR3 DNA: TGTGCCAGCGCCAAGTCCCGGGACAGGGGGTCGGAGCCCCAGCATTTT. The chain joins TRBV5-8 to TRBJ1-5; TRBD1 agrees at 11 bases. With 7 bases clipped from V and 8 bases from J, the junction kept 14 bases outside the gene matches. CDR1 is SGHTS and CDR2 is YDEGEE in the germline V gene. This CDR3 contains 16 residues. Full variable domain (remainder filled in from reference TRBV5-8 and TRBJ1-5): EAGVTQSPTHLIKTRGQQATLRCSPISGHTSVYWYQQALGLGLQFLLWYDEGEERNRGNFPPRFSGRQFPNYSSELNVNALELEDSALYLCASAKSRDRGSEPQHFGDGTRLSIL.

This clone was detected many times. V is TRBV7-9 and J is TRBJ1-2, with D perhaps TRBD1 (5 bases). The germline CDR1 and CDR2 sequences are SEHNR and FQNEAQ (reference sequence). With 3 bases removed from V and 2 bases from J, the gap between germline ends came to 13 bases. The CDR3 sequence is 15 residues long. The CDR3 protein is CASSLPEGLNYGYTF. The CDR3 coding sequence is TGTGCCAGCAGCTTGCCGGAGGGACTGAACTATGGCTACACCTTC.

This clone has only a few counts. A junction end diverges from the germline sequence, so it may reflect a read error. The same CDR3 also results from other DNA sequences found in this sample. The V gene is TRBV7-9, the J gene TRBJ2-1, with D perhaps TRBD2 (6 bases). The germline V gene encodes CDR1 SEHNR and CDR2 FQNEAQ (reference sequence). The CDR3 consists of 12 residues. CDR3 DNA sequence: TGTGCCAGCAGCCTAGCGAGCAATGAGCAGTTCTTC. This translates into CASSLASNEQFF.

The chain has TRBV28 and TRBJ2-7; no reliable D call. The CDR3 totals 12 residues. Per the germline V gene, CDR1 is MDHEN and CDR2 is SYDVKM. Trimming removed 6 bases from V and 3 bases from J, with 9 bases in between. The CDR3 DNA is TGTGCCAGCAGCACAAACCACTACGAGCAGTACTTC. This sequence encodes CASSTNHYEQYF. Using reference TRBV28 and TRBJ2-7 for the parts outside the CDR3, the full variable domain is DVKVTQSSRYLVKRTGEKVFLECVQDMDHENMFWYRQDPGLGLRLIYFSYDVKMKEKGDIPEGYSVSREKKERFSLILESASTNQTSMYLCASSTNHYEQYFGPGTRLTVT.

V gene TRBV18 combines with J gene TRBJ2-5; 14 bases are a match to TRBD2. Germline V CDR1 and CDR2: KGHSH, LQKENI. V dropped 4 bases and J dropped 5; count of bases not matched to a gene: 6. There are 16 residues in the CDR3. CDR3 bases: TGTGCCAGCTCACAGGGACTAGCGGGAGTCGGGGAGACCCAGTACTTC. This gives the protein CASSQGLAGVGETQYF. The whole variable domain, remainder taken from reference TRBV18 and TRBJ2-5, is NAGVMQNPRHLVRRRGQEARLRCSPMKGHSHVYWYRQLPEEGLKFMVYLQKENIIDESGMPKERFSAEFPKEGPSILRIQQVVRGDSAAYFCASSQGLAGVGETQYFGPGTRLLVL.

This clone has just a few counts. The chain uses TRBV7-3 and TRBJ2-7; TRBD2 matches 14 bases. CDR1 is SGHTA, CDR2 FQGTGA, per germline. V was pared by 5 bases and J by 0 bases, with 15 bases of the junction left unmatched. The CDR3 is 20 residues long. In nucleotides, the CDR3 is TGTGCCAGCAGCCCGCAGCAAAGACTAGCGGGAGGGCATAGCTCCTACGAGCAGTACTTC. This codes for CASSPQQRLAGGHSSYEQYF.

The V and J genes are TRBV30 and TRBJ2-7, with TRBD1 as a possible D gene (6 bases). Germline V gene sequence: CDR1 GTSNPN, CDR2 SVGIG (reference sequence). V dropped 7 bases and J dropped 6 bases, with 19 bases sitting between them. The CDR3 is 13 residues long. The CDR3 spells CALTRQVDSEQYF. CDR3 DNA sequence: TGTGCCTTGACCCGACAGGTAGATAGCGAGCAGTACTTC.

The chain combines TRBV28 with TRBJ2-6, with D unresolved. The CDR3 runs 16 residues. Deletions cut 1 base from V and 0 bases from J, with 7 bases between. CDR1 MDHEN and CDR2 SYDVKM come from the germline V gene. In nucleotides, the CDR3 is TGTGCCAGCAGTTTATTCCTTCTCTCTGGGGCCAACGTCCTGACTTTC. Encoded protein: CASSLFLLSGANVLTF.

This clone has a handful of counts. DNA for the CDR3: TGTGCCAGTACTGACAGGGGAGACGAGCAGTACTTC. Its translation: CASTDRGDEQYF. The genes are TRBV19 and TRBJ2-7; 8 bases match TRBD1. Germline V CDR1 and CDR2: LNHDA, SQIVND (reference sequence). J was trimmed by 5 bases and V by 7 bases; bases with no gene match: 4. The CDR3 consists of 12 residues.

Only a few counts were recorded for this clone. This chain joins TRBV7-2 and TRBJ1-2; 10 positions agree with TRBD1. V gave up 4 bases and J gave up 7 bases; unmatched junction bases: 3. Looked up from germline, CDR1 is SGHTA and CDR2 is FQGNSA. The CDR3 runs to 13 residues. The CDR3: CASSSGTGVGYTF. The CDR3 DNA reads TGTGCCAGCAGCTCCGGGACAGGGGTTGGCTACACCTTC.

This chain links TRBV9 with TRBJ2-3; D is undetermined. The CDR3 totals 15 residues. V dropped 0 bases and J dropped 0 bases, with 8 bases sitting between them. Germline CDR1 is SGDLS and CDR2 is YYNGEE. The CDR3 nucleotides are TGTGCCAGCAGCGTAGGCGGTTTTAGCACAGATACGCAGTATTTT. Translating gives CASSVGGFSTDTQYF.